One sample yielded the 17 T cell receptor beta chains listed below, sequenced in a study of blood T cells in healthy people across ages. PCR was performed a second time for 7 to 11 cycles using a sample-barcoded 5' primer and a J-beta primer mix. TCRdb re-derived calls from the 5' RACE reads in MiXCR, one entry per CDR3 protein. The profile covers hundreds of thousands of distinct CDR3 sequences, with about 53% appearing a single time and roughly 34% taken by the ten largest. The specimen was blood. The receptors here all came from a man aged 60-69 years in good health.

The chain has TRBV9 and TRBJ2-4; 7 bases fit TRBD2. The CDR3 covers 15 residues. The trim removed 0 bases at V and 6 bases at J, leaving 6 bases unmatched. Germline V gene data show CDR1 as SGDLS and CDR2 as YYNGEE. This CDR3 reads CASSVDPGGVNIQYF. The DNA for the CDR3 is TGTGCCAGCAGCGTAGATCCTGGGGGGGTAAACATTCAGTACTTC.

The V gene is TRBV29-1, the J gene TRBJ2-1; D may correspond to TRBD1 or TRBD2 (5 bases each). There are 15 residues in the CDR3. CDR1 and CDR2 from the germline V gene are SQVTM and ANQGSEA. V lost 3 bases to trimming and J lost 5 bases, with 17 bases between them. The DNA for the CDR3 is TGCAGCGTTGATCCCGGGACCCAGGGCGACAATGAGCAGTTCTTC. Its protein product is CSVDPGTQGDNEQFF.

The rearrangement uses TRBV29-1 and TRBJ2-5; no clear D gene. Trimming removed 2 bases at V and 0 bases at J, with 7 bases between. The CDR3 is 13 residues long. The germline gives CDR1 SQVTM, CDR2 ANQGSEA. CDR3 sequence: CSVERPNQETQYF. As DNA, the CDR3 is TGCAGCGTTGAAAGGCCTAACCAAGAGACCCAGTACTTC.

The V gene is TRBV6-1, the J gene TRBJ2-2; TRBD1 agrees at 8 bases. CDR1 and CDR2 from the germline V gene are MNHNS and SASEGT. The CDR3 sequence is 15 residues long. V trimming: 6 bases; J trimming: 4 bases; junction bases outside the gene matches: 7. CDR3 in DNA: TGTGCCAGCAGGAAGGACAGGGCCCCCACCGGGGAGCTGTTTTTT. Translated: CASRKDRAPTGELFF.

As regards this clonotype: An end of the junction does not agree with germline; a read error may underlie this. The gene calls are TRBV6-5 and TRBJ1-5; D is undetermined. CDR3 length: 15 residues. Germline V lookup: CDR1 MNHEY, CDR2 SVGAGI. CDR3 sequence: CTSSSSTDGNQPQHF. The CDR3 DNA reads TGTACCAGCAGTTCGAGTACCGACGGCAATCAGCCCCAGCATTTT.

The chain couples TRBV4-1 to TRBJ2-7, with TRBD1 matching 7 bases. After removal of 4 bases from V and 6 bases from J, the junction contained 9 bases not matched to a gene. The CDR3 loop spans 14 amino acids. The germline V gene has CDR1 MGHRA and CDR2 YSYEKL. The CDR3 reads CASSPTDRVSEQYF. In DNA, the CDR3 is TGCGCCAGCAGCCCGACAGACAGGGTTAGCGAGCAGTACTTC.

This sequence joins TRBV20-1 and TRBJ2-1, with D tentatively TRBD2 (6 bases). Germline CDR1 reads DFQATT; CDR2 reads SNEGSKA (reference sequence). The V end lost 0 bases, the J end lost 6 bases, and 12 bases lay between the germline ends. The CDR3 runs to 14 residues. CDR3 coding DNA: TGCAGTGCTAGAGAGCGGGGTCCGACCAATGAGCAGTTCTTC. This codes for CSARERGPTNEQFF.

The chain employs TRBV6-2 or TRBV6-3 and TRBJ2-5, with D possibly being TRBD2 (5 bases). The CDR3 runs to 15 residues. From germline, CDR1 is MNHEY and CDR2 SVGEGT. V shed 5 bases and J shed 2 bases, with 15 bases lying between them. The CDR3 protein is CASSVAGLIQETQYF. The CDR3 DNA is TGTGCCAGCAGTGTTGCTGGACTGATACAAGAGACCCAGTACTTC.

A few counts support this clonotype. The chain links TRBV9 to TRBJ1-2, with D hard to call. The CDR3 runs 13 residues. V lost 4 bases and J lost 0, with 7 bases in between. From germline, CDR1 is SGDLS and CDR2 YYNGEE. The CDR3 DNA follows: TGTGCCAGCAGCCAGACGACTAACTATGGCTACACCTTC. This encodes CASSQTTNYGYTF.

This clonotype has only a few counts. The J gene is TRBJ2-5, the V gene TRBV9, with 7 bases identical to TRBD1. The CDR3 consists of 14 residues. Germline V CDR1 and CDR2: SGDLS, YYNGEE. Germline trimming cut 6 bases from V and 1 base from J; bases unmatched to any gene: 6. CDR3 region: CASTAGDSQETQYF. Here the CDR3 DNA reads TGTGCCAGCACAGCCGGGGACAGCCAAGAGACCCAGTACTTC.

The chain couples TRBV10-3 to TRBJ2-3, with a weak D call TRBD2 (5 bases). Trimming took 2 bases from V and 5 from J, leaving 8 bases between them. This CDR3 is built from 13 residues. CDR1 ENHRY and CDR2 SYGVKD come from the germline V gene. The CDR3 spells CAISESREDTQYF. The CDR3 nucleotides read TGTGCCATCAGTGAGAGCCGGGAAGATACGCAGTATTTT.

Only a few counts were recorded for this clonotype. Here the CDR3 reads CASSLVLGLAASAKNIQYF. The CDR3 coding sequence is TGTGCCAGCAGTTTAGTTTTGGGGCTAGCGGCGTCCGCCAAAAACATTCAGTACTTC. The rearrangement joins TRBV28 to TRBJ2-4; TRBD2 matches at 7 bases. The CDR3 has 19 amino acids. V lost 2 bases to trimming and J lost 1 base; unmatched junction nucleotides: 14. Germline loops: CDR1 MDHEN, CDR2 SYDVKM. Together with reference TRBV28 and TRBJ2-4, the CDR3 gives the full variable domain: DVKVTQSSRYLVKRTGEKVFLECVQDMDHENMFWYRQDPGLGLRLIYFSYDVKMKEKGDIPEGYSVSREKKERFSLILESASTNQTSMYLCASSLVLGLAASAKNIQYFGAGTRLSVL.

The rearrangement links TRBV7-8 to TRBJ1-1, with 7 positions matching TRBD1. Germline trimming cut 5 bases from V and 4 bases from J; bases unmatched to any gene: 10. This CDR3 contains 15 residues. In germline, CDR1 is SGHVS, CDR2 FQNEAQ. CDR3 sequence (DNA): TGTGCCAGCAGCACCCTGACAGGGAGCGGCACTGAAGCTTTCTTT. Amino acid sequence: CASSTLTGSGTEAFF.

This clonotype has just a few counts. The chain links TRBV18 to TRBJ2-4; TRBD2 might be the D (6 bases). With 2 bases removed from V and 13 bases from J, the gap between germline ends came to 18 bases. CDR1 is KGHSH, CDR2 LQKENI, per germline. This CDR3 has 14 amino acids. The CDR3 bases are TGTGCCAGCTCACCATTCAGGGATGGCGGGGAGCAGTACTTC. Translating gives CASSPFRDGGEQYF.

This sequence joins TRBV2 and TRBJ1-2; the match to TRBD1 covers 9 bases. V lost 6 bases to trimming and J lost 6 bases; unmatched junction nucleotides: 5. The CDR3 is made up of 13 amino acids. The germline gives CDR1 SNHLY, CDR2 FYNNEI. The CDR3 loop reads CASSADRGDGYTF. The DNA for the CDR3 is TGTGCCAGCAGCGCTGACAGGGGGGATGGCTACACCTTC.

This rearrangement joins TRBV28 to TRBJ1-6; 9 bases line up with TRBD1. The CDR3 loop spans 15 amino acids. V lost 5 bases and J lost 6; bases outside the gene matches: 5. CDR1 MDHEN and CDR2 SYDVKM come from the germline V gene. For the CDR3, the DNA is TGTGCCAGCAGTAGGACAGGGGTGCCTAATTCACCCCTCCACTTT. This gives the protein CASSRTGVPNSPLHF.

The chain combines TRBV2 with TRBJ2-7, with 9 nucleotides matching TRBD1. The CDR3 has 14 amino acids. V dropped 6 bases and J dropped 6; count of bases not matched to a gene: 9. CDR1 and CDR2 (germline): SNHLY, FYNNEI. CDR3 sequence reads: CASRYGTGIAEQYF. CDR3 DNA sequence: TGTGCCAGCAGGTACGGGACAGGGATCGCCGAGCAGTACTTC.